These 9 T cell receptor beta chains originate from one sample sequenced in a study of OX40 agonist ivuxolimab in advanced cancers. Clones were read by immunoSEQ multiplex PCR, and TCRdb kept only the in-frame ones, dropping some. The table has under 25,000 clones, 74% seen once. The sequenced sample was CD4+ or CD8+ T cells sorted from blood, obtained in a trial of the OX40 agonist ivuxolimab. The receptors derive from an adult with an advanced solid tumor such as melanoma, head and neck, liver or kidney cancer.

The genes are TRBV19 and TRBJ1-5, with a tentative D call TRBD1 (6 bases). This CDR3 contains 16 residues. Looked up from germline, CDR1 is LNHDA and CDR2 is SQIVND (reference sequence). Trimming pared 1 base from V and 5 bases from J, leaving 15 bases between. The CDR3 protein is CASSIGSRGVDQPQHF. CDR3 sequence (DNA): TGTGCCAGTAGTATAGGTAGCAGGGGAGTGGATCAGCCCCAGCATTTT.

The rearrangement links TRBV10-3 to TRBJ2-3; D is unresolved. The ends were cut back, 4 bases at V and 4 bases at J, with 9 bases in the middle. Looked up from germline, CDR1 is ENHRY and CDR2 is SYGVKD. The CDR3 sequence is 13 residues long. CDR3 nucleotide sequence: TGTGCCATCAGTGGGCCGCCCTCAGATACGCAGTATTTT. Residues: CAISGPPSDTQYF.

The chain has TRBV7-6 and TRBJ2-1, with 11 bases aligning to TRBD2. Per germline, CDR1 SGHVS and CDR2 FNYEAQ. The CDR3 length is 18 residues. V lost 5 bases and J lost 0; bases outside the gene matches: 9. CDR3 bases: TGTGCCAGCAGCATCGGGACTAGCGGCTTTAGCTCCTACAATGAGCAGTTCTTC. Protein sequence: CASSIGTSGFSSYNEQFF.

Only a few counts were recorded for this clone. This chain uses TRBV2 with TRBJ2-7; TRBD1 matches at 8 bases. With V trimmed by 6 bases and J by 1 base, 2 bases remained unmatched. The germline CDR1 and CDR2 sequences are SNHLY and FYNNEI. The CDR3 runs 13 residues. The CDR3 sequence: CASRGQGSYEQYF. The DNA for the CDR3 is TGTGCCAGCAGAGGACAGGGTTCCTACGAGCAGTACTTC. Using reference TRBV2 and TRBJ2-7 for the parts outside the CDR3, the full variable domain is EPEVTQTPSHQVTQMGQEVILRCVPISNHLYFYWYRQILGQKVEFLVSFYNNEISEKSEIFDDQFSVERPDGSNFTLKIRSTKLEDSAMYFCASRGQGSYEQYFGPGTRLTVT.

The chain carries TRBV6-1 and TRBJ2-6; D gene unclear. The germline CDR1 and CDR2 sequences are MNHNS and SASEGT. The CDR3 has 19 amino acids. The germline V and J ends were trimmed by 2 bases and 0 bases, with 17 bases remaining between them. CDR3 amino acids: CASSERFEAGISGANVLTF. The DNA for the CDR3 is TGTGCCAGCAGTGAACGATTCGAGGCTGGGATCTCTGGGGCCAACGTCCTGACTTTC.

The V call is TRBV4-1, the J call TRBJ2-3, with 9 bases lining up with TRBD2. Germline-derived CDR1 and CDR2 are MGHRA and YSYEKL. This CDR3 contains 15 residues. The ends lost 1 base at V and 3 bases at J; junction bases unmatched: 2. The CDR3 nucleotides are TGCGCCAGCAGCCAAGTAGCGGGGGATACAGATACGCAGTATTTT. Its translation: CASSQVAGDTDTQYF.

The chain couples TRBV27 to TRBJ2-7; 7 nucleotides align to TRBD1. CDR1 and CDR2 from the germline V gene are MNHEY and SMNVEV (reference sequence). The CDR3 extends over 16 amino acids. With V trimmed by 2 bases and J by 1 base, 8 bases remained unmatched. The CDR3 DNA follows: TGTGCCAGCAGTTTAACCGGACAGGCAATTTCCTACGAGCAGTACTTC. Translating it yields CASSLTGQAISYEQYF.

This clone appeared once. This sequence joins TRBV4-3 and TRBJ1-1; D gene uncertain. Germline values: CDR1 LGHNA, CDR2 YSLEER. The V and J ends lost 0 bases and 7 bases respectively, with 15 bases between them. This CDR3 has 15 amino acids. The CDR3 nucleotides are TGCGCCAGCAGCCAAGAAGACGTTGTTCGGGATGAAGCTTTCTTT. Its translation is CASSQEDVVRDEAFF.

By sample share, this clone is medium-sized. The chain joins TRBV5-5 to TRBJ2-7; D not resolved. In germline, CDR1 is SGHKS, CDR2 YYEKEE (reference sequence). The CDR3 extends over 13 amino acids. The V gene lost 0 bases and the J gene lost 6 bases, with 10 bases spanning the gap. The CDR3 sequence: CASSLGTFVEQYF. CDR3 nucleotide sequence: TGTGCCAGCAGCTTGGGGACCTTCGTCGAGCAGTACTTC.